The 10 T cell receptor beta chains below were found in one sample sequenced in a study of blood T cell repertoires in COVID-19. Produced via immunoSEQ multiplex PCR; TCRdb's table is partial and in-frame only. The table records 180,000 or so clones, about 79% of them present only once. The sequenced sample was PBMCs or T cells enriched from blood (not recorded which). The receptors originated from a man aged 50-59 years who had recovered from COVID-19.

This chain links TRBV3-1 (or the pseudogene TRBV3-2) with TRBJ2-1; TRBD1 matches at 10 bases. With 4 bases clipped from V and 7 bases from J, the junction kept 7 bases outside the gene matches. Germline assignment: CDR1 LGHDT and CDR2 YNNKEL (reference sequence). The CDR3 loop spans 15 amino acids. DNA for the CDR3: TGTGCCAGCAGCCGAGGGACAGGGGATGGGAATGAGCAGTTCTTC. It codes for CASSRGTGDGNEQFF.

V is TRBV5-8 and J is TRBJ2-7; 8 nucleotides align to TRBD1. Germline CDR1 is SGHTS and CDR2 is YDEGEE. The CDR3 runs 14 residues. The V gene end was trimmed by 8 bases and the J gene end by 0 bases; junction bases not matched to a gene: 7. CDR3 nucleotide sequence: TGTGCCAGTATGAGGGGGACAGGCTCCTACGAGCAGTACTTC. Amino acids: CASMRGTGSYEQYF.

The V gene is TRBV5-1, the J gene TRBJ2-1, with 7 bases that match TRBD2. V gave up 2 bases and J gave up 3 bases; unmatched junction bases: 5. Germline CDR1 is SGHRS and CDR2 is YFSETQ. The CDR3 is made up of 15 amino acids. The CDR3 protein is CASSFGGSNYNEQFF. In DNA, the CDR3 is TGCGCCAGCAGCTTCGGGGGGTCGAACTACAATGAGCAGTTCTTC.

The chain has TRBV19 and TRBJ1-2, with 7 bases fitting TRBD1. The CDR3 loop spans 12 amino acids. V lost 3 bases to trimming and J lost 7 bases; unmatched junction nucleotides: 2. Germline V gene lookup returns CDR1 LNHDA and CDR2 SQIVND (reference sequence). CDR3 protein: CASSMNRGGYTF. CDR3 nucleotides: TGTGCCAGTAGTATGAACAGGGGTGGCTACACCTTC.

This clone was detected once. The chain has TRBV27 and TRBJ1-5; 7 bases agree with TRBD1. The V gene's germline CDR1 is MNHEY and CDR2 SMNVEV (reference sequence). The CDR3 spans 14 residues. V shed 5 bases and J 4 bases; nucleotides not matched to a gene: 5. The CDR3 here is CASSPRQGNQPQHF. The CDR3 DNA reads TGTGCCAGCAGTCCGCGACAGGGAAATCAGCCCCAGCATTTT.

The genes are TRBV19 and TRBJ2-3, with TRBD2 matching over 13 bases. The length of the CDR3 is 20 residues. Trimming removed 3 bases from V and 2 bases from J; junction bases left unmatched: 14. Looked up from germline, CDR1 is LNHDA and CDR2 is SQIVND (reference sequence). This CDR3 reads CASSMVLAGGFLRITDTQYF. Here the CDR3 DNA reads TGTGCCAGTAGTATGGTACTAGCGGGGGGGTTTCTTCGTATCACAGATACGCAGTATTTT.

This clone was counted once. The chain has TRBV5-6 and TRBJ2-7; 8 nucleotides line up with TRBD1. Germline CDR1 SGHDT, CDR2 YYEEEE. The CDR3 has 15 amino acids. V lost 4 bases to trimming and J lost 0 bases; unmatched junction nucleotides: 6. Here the CDR3 DNA reads TGTGCCAGCAGCCCCGGACAGGGTTTCTCCTACGAGCAGTACTTC. This translates into CASSPGQGFSYEQYF. The full variable domain, rest sourced from reference TRBV5-6 and TRBJ2-7, is DAGVTQSPTHLIKTRGQQVTLRCSPKSGHDTVSWYQQALGQGPQFIFQYYEEEERQRGNFPDRFSGHQFPNYSSELNVNALLLGDSALYLCASSPGQGFSYEQYFGPGTRLTVT.

This clone was seen a handful of times. The rearrangement links TRBV3-1 (or the pseudogene TRBV3-2) to TRBJ2-5; 10 bases align to TRBD2. The CDR3 extends over 16 amino acids. V shed 2 bases and J 3 bases; nucleotides not matched to a gene: 6. Germline values: CDR1 LGHDT, CDR2 YNNKEL (reference sequence). DNA of the CDR3: TGTGCCAGCAGCCAAACTAGCGGGGTTATCAAAGAGACCCAGTACTTC. Its translation is CASSQTSGVIKETQYF.

The chain uses TRBV19 and TRBJ2-5; TRBD2 aligns across 14 bases. V gave up 4 bases and J gave up 5 bases; unmatched junction bases: 3. The CDR3 loop spans 15 amino acids. Germline V gene sequence: CDR1 LNHDA, CDR2 SQIVND (reference sequence). CDR3 sequence reads: CASSRGLAGVETQYF. The CDR3 DNA reads TGTGCCAGTAGTAGGGGACTAGCGGGGGTTGAGACCCAGTACTTC.

V is TRBV7-9 and J is TRBJ1-2, with D perhaps matching TRBD1 (5 bases). Deletions cut 3 bases from V and 1 base from J, with 9 bases between. This CDR3 comprises 14 residues. The germline V gene encodes CDR1 SEHNR and CDR2 FQNEAQ (reference sequence). The CDR3 nucleotides are TGTGCCAGCAGCTTGTCGCAGGGTAACTATGGCTACACCTTC. Protein product: CASSLSQGNYGYTF.